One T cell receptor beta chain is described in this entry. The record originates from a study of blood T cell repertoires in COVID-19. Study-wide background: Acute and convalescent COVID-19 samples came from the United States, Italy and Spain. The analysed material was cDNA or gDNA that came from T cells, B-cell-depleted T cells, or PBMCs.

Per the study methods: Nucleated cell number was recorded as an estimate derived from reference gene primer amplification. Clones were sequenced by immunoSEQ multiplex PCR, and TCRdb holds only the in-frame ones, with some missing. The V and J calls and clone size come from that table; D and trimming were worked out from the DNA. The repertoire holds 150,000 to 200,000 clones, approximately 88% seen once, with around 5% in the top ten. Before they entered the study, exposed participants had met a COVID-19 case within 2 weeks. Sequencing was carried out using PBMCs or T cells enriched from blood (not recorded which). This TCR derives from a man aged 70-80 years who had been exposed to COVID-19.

The CDR3 reads CASGTGLAYGYTF. The DNA for the CDR3 is TGTGCCAGCGGGACAGGGTTGGCCTATGGCTACACCTTC. This sequence joins TRBV27 and TRBJ1-2, with TRBD1 identical over 9 bases. The CDR3 covers 13 residues. CDR1 MNHEY and CDR2 SMNVEV come from the germline V gene (reference sequence). The J segment lost 4 bases and the V segment lost 8 bases, leaving 5 bases of the junction unmatched.